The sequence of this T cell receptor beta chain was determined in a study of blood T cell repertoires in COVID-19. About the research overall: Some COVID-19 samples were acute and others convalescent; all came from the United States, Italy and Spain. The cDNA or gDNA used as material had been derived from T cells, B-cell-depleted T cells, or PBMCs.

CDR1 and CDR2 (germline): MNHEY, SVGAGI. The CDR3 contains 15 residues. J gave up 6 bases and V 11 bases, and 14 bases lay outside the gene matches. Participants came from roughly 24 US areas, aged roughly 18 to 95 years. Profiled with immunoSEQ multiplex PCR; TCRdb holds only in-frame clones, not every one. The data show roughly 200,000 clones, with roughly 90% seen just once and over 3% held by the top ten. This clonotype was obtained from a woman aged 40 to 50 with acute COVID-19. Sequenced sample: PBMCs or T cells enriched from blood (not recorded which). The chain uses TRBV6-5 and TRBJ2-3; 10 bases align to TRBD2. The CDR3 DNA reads TGTGCCGGGGCCATAGGGGCTAGCGGGGGTGATACGCAGTATTTT. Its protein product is CAGAIGASGGDTQYF.